The 5 T cell receptor beta chains below were found in one sample sequenced in a study of T cells in localized non-small cell lung cancer. Sequencing was performed with immunoSEQ multiplex PCR; in TCRdb, only in-frame clones are kept and a portion is missing. The sample lists fewer than 3,000 clones, 20% to 30% occurring once. The source material was lung tumor tissue, sampled before any cancer treatment. Every receptor here comes from a male donor aged 60 or older with stage II squamous cell lung carcinoma.

In this sample, this clone is large. The chain recombines TRBV30 with TRBJ1-1; tentatively, D is TRBD1 (6 bases). The CDR3 has 16 amino acids. CDR1 is GTSNPN, CDR2 SVGIG, per germline (reference sequence). V was cut by 4 bases and J by 0 bases, with 18 bases left in between. The CDR3 protein is CAWNRLGATVNTEAFF. The CDR3 DNA reads TGTGCCTGGAATCGACTGGGGGCGACAGTGAACACTGAAGCTTTCTTT.

The chain has TRBV18 and TRBJ1-2; 7 bases fit TRBD1. CDR1 and CDR2 from the germline V gene are KGHSH and LQKENI. The CDR3 extends over 15 amino acids. V lost 0 bases and J lost 6; bases outside the gene matches: 7. CDR3 region: CASSPPWDSDDGYTF. The DNA of the CDR3 is TGTGCCAGCTCACCACCCTGGGACAGTGATGATGGCTACACCTTC.

The chain carries TRBV18 and TRBJ2-3; no clear D. Trimming removed 3 bases from V and 3 bases from J, with 4 bases in between. Germline CDR1 is KGHSH and CDR2 is LQKENI. CDR3 length: 12 amino acids. The CDR3 sequence is CASSPRTDTQYF. The CDR3 DNA follows: TGTGCCAGCTCACCGAGGACAGATACGCAGTATTTT.

The chain carries TRBV6-8 and TRBJ1-2; TRBD1 agrees at 12 bases. The germline V gene encodes CDR1 MNHGY and CDR2 SAAAGT. Trimming took 6 bases from V and 7 from J; bases not matched to a gene: 9. The CDR3 consists of 15 residues. The CDR3 DNA reads TGTGCCAGCAGCCCCGGGACAGGGGGCATAAGTGGCTACACCTTC. Amino acid sequence: CASSPGTGGISGYTF.

This rearrangement joins TRBV9 to TRBJ2-7; 9 bases agree with TRBD1. CDR3 length: 15 residues. After removal of 0 bases from V and 3 bases from J, the junction contained 4 bases not matched to a gene. Per germline, CDR1 SGDLS and CDR2 YYNGEE. DNA for the CDR3: TGTGCCAGCAGCGTAGGGACAGGGGAATACTACGAGCAGTACTTC. Translating it yields CASSVGTGEYYEQYF. Variable domain in full (rest from reference TRBV9 and TRBJ2-7): DSGVTQTPKHLITATGQRVTLRCSPRSGDLSVYWYQQSLDQGLQFLIQYYNGEERAKGNILERFSAQQFPDLHSELNLSSLELGDSALYFCASSVGTGEYYEQYFGPGTRLTVT.